One and the same sample provided the 8 T cell receptor beta chains below, sequenced in a study of post-analysis software for immune sequencing data. Broader study findings: Controls had lower frequencies than patients of four or five TRBV segments, which included TRBV5-6, TRBV5-1 and TRBV20-1.

Sequencing libraries made from TCR beta cDNA carried unique molecular identifiers. Each CDR3 protein gets one entry after TCRdb re-called the PCR reads with MiXCR. The sample contains roughly 600,000 distinct CDR3 sequences, roughly 47% of which appear only once. These receptors have no identified antigens. The sequenced sample consisted of blood. The receptor set was obtained from a girl between 10 and 17 years old with multiple sclerosis.

The chain recombines TRBV12-5 with TRBJ1-5; D is perhaps TRBD1 (6 bases). The CDR3 is 13 amino acids. Germline V CDR1 and CDR2: LGHNT, FRNRAP. V was clipped by 4 bases and J by 7 bases, with 11 bases between them. The CDR3 is CASGSTGIQPQHF. For the CDR3, the DNA is TGTGCTAGTGGTTCGACAGGTATCCAGCCCCAGCATTTT. The variable domain in full, completed from reference TRBV12-5 and TRBJ1-5, reads DARVTQTPRHKVTEMGQEVTMRCQPILGHNTVFWYRQTMMQGLELLAYFRNRAPLDDSGMPKDRFSAEMPDATLATLKIQPSEPRDSAVYFCASGSTGIQPQHFGDGTRLSIL.

The rearrangement links TRBV12-3 or TRBV12-4 to TRBJ2-1; the match to TRBD2 covers 8 bases. The CDR3 length is 16 residues. V lost 1 base to trimming and J lost 6 bases; unmatched junction nucleotides: 8. CDR3 in amino acids: CASSLVILAACNEQFF. The CDR3 DNA sequence: TGTGCCAGCAGTTTAGTTATACTAGCGGCCTGCAATGAGCAGTTCTTC.

This clonotype came up a few times. The V gene is TRBV12-3 or TRBV12-4, the J gene TRBJ2-3; 11 nucleotides match TRBD2. Trimming cost V 6 bases and J 5 bases; bases outside gene matches: 10. The CDR3 extends over 16 amino acids. The CDR3 loop is CASRRLAGGGIDTQYF. CDR3 bases: TGTGCCAGCAGGCGCCTAGCGGGGGGCGGCATAGATACGCAGTATTTT.

In its sample, this clonotype was seen a few times. CDR3 coding DNA: TGTGCCAGCAGTTTAAGGACAGGGAGTAATCAGCCCCAGCATTTT. It yields the protein CASSLRTGSNQPQHF. The chain recombines TRBV27 with TRBJ1-5; TRBD1 aligns across 8 bases. The junction had 4 bases not matched to a gene; V was cut back by 2 bases and J by 4 bases. The CDR3 has 15 residues. Germline CDR1 reads MNHEY; CDR2 reads SMNVEV (reference sequence).

V and J are TRBV21-1 and TRBJ2-7. TRBV21-1 is assigned pseudogene status. The CDR3 contains 9 residues. The CDR3 DNA reads as TGTGCCAGCCCCTACGAGCAGTACTTC. It is translated as CASPYEQYF.

This clonotype was picked up a small number of times. V is TRBV5-1 and J is TRBJ2-3; D is perhaps TRBD2 (6 bases). The CDR3 has 14 residues. CDR1 and CDR2 from the germline V gene are SGHRS and YFSETQ. Trimming shortened V by 0 bases and J by 6 bases, and 11 bases separated the two germline ends. The CDR3 DNA follows: TGCGCCAGCAGCTTGGCCTGGGGGGAGGATACGCAGTATTTT. It yields the protein CASSLAWGEDTQYF.

The CDR3 spells CASSSLGGAETQYF. CDR3 nucleotides: TGTGCCAGCAGTTCTCTAGGGGGCGCGGAGACCCAGTACTTC. The chain links TRBV27 to TRBJ2-5, with 7 bases matching TRBD1. CDR1 is MNHEY and CDR2 is SMNVEV in the germline V gene (reference sequence). The trim removed 4 bases at V and 5 bases at J, leaving 7 bases unmatched. The CDR3 totals 14 residues.

J is TRBJ2-3 and V is TRBV20-1; weak D call: TRBD2 (5 bases). V dropped 6 bases and J dropped 1 base, with 17 bases sitting between them. The CDR3 has 15 residues. Germline V CDR1 and CDR2: DFQATT, SNEGSKA (reference sequence). For the CDR3, the DNA is TGCAGTGCACCCGCTGGACTCATCCGCACAGATACGCAGTATTTT. Protein product: CSAPAGLIRTDTQYF.